The rows below give T cell receptor beta chains drawn from one sample of a study of cytomegalovirus exposure and HLA in healthy donors. The data were produced by immunoSEQ multiplex PCR, yet TCRdb's version contains in-frame clones alone and is incomplete. The sample records about 330,000 clones, just over 85% being singletons. Material: PBMCs. The receptors shown here come from a woman aged 18-35 years in good health and CMV-seronegative. The CDR3 runs from the conserved cysteine through the conserved F or W. The D gene is left open where the match is weak. Clone size is stated in some rows and not others, as once, few, many or a class when expanded.

TRBJ2-1 - - TRBV5-1 CASSFQRVNYNEQFF TGCGCCAGCAGCTTCCAGCGGGTAAATTACAATGAGCAGTTCTTC
TRBJ2-3 - - TRBV5-1 CASSLIPGAGDTQYF TGCGCCAGCAGCTTGATTCCAGGGGCCGGAGATACGCAGTATTTT
TRBJ2-5 - - TRBV7-6 CASSHLGQETQYF TGTGCCAGCAGTCACCTAGGCCAAGAGACCCAGTACTTC
TRBJ2-5 - - TRBV20-1 CSVSQETQYF TGCAGTGTCAGCCAAGAGACCCAGTACTTC
TRBJ2-7 - TRBD1 TRBV28 CASRSPGQGWTGEQYF TGTGCCAGCAGGTCGCCGGGACAGGGGTGGACGGGCGAGCAGTACTTC
TRBJ1-1 - - TRBV28 CASTSGQGNTEAFF TGTGCCAGCACCTCGGGTCAGGGGAACACTGAAGCTTTCTTT
TRBJ2-3 - - TRBV6-5 CASSQKGDTQYF TGTGCCAGCAGTCAAAAGGGGGATACGCAGTATTTT
TRBJ2-3 - TRBD2 TRBV7-2 CASRPGAGEDTQYF TGTGCCAGCCGTCCCGGGGCGGGAGAAGATACGCAGTATTTT
TRBJ2-1 - - TRBV2 CASSPRGSHEQFF TGTGCCAGCAGCCCTCGGGGGAGCCATGAGCAGTTCTTC
TRBJ2-1 - TRBD1 TRBV7-3 CASSLIRGSNNEQFF TGTGCCAGCAGCTTAATCAGGGGGTCCAACAATGAGCAGTTCTTC
TRBJ2-1 - TRBD2 TRBV4-3 CASTPTAGGFNNEQFF TGCGCCAGCACCCCTACGGCGGGAGGCTTTAACAATGAGCAGTTCTTC
TRBJ1-1 - TRBD1 TRBV7-6 CASSLRLPGQGYTEAFF TGTGCCAGCAGCTTAAGATTACCGGGACAGGGATACACTGAAGCTTTCTTT
TRBJ2-3 - TRBD2 TRBV6-5 CASTPLGGGRDTQYF TGTGCCAGCACTCCCCTCGGAGGCGGGAGGGATACGCAGTATTTT
TRBJ2-7 - - TRBV6-5 CASSRSGAYEQYF TGTGCCAGCAGCCGATCAGGGGCCTACGAGCAGTACTTC
TRBJ2-1 - - TRBV10-3 CAISDPGTLAYNEQFF TGTGCCATCAGTGATCCCGGGACTTTGGCCTACAATGAGCAGTTCTTC
TRBJ1-5 - - TRBV6-4 CASRTGHGDPQHF TGTGCCAGCCGTACAGGACACGGTGATCCCCAGCATTTT
TRBJ1-1 - TRBD1 TRBV18 CASSPPGQGAGLNTEAFF TGTGCCAGCTCACCACCGGGACAGGGGGCGGGATTGAACACTGAAGCTTTCTTT
TRBJ1-5 once TRBD1 TRBV6-1 CASSIRQGQGQPQHF TGTGCCAGCAGTATCCGACAGGGTCAGGGGCAGCCCCAGCATTTT
TRBJ2-3 - TRBD2 TRBV5-6 CASSLYSAGGDTQYF TGTGCCAGCAGCTTGTATTCTGCGGGAGGAGATACGCAGTATTTT
TRBJ1-1 few TRBD1 TRBV6-5 CASSVTGENTEAFF TGTGCCAGCAGTGTTACAGGGGAGAACACTGAAGCTTTCTTT
TRBJ2-1 - - TRBV30 CAWSTGVELEQFF TGTGCCTGGAGTACCGGGGTTGAGTTGGAGCAGTTCTTC
TRBJ2-7 - - TRBV4-3 CASSQDPEGVAYEQYF TGCGCCAGCAGCCAAGATCCGGAAGGGGTAGCCTACGAGCAGTACTTC
TRBJ1-1 - - TRBV2 CASSAHGQMNTEAFF TGTGCCAGCAGTGCCCACGGACAAATGAACACTGAAGCTTTCTTT
TRBJ1-5 - - TRBV7-2 CASSRQEGPLLSNQPQHF TGTGCCAGCAGCAGGCAGGAGGGGCCTCTACTTAGCAATCAGCCCCAGCATTTT
TRBJ2-1 - TRBD1 TRBV10-3 CAISESRGQGGYQQFF TGTGCCATCAGTGAGTCTAGGGGGCAGGGCGGATACCAGCAGTTCTTC
TRBJ1-3 few TRBD1 TRBV7-9 CASSPPGQAKNTIYF TGTGCCAGCAGCCCTCCGGGACAGGCAAAAAACACCATATATTTT
TRBJ1-5 - TRBD1 TRBV19 CASSTLDRAGNQPQHF TGTGCCAGTAGTACCTTAGACAGGGCAGGTAATCAGCCCCAGCATTTT
TRBJ1-4 - - TRBV5-1 CASSWDIPGEKLFF TGCGCCAGCAGCTGGGACATCCCCGGCGAAAAACTGTTTTTT
TRBJ1-2 - - TRBV7-2 CASSLRVDYTF TGTGCCAGCAGCTTACGTGTAGACTACACCTTC
TRBJ2-5 - - TRBV6-5 CASSLPGLETQYF TGTGCCAGCAGTTTACCAGGGTTGGAGACCCAGTACTTC
TRBJ2-3 - - TRBV9 CASSPRTTYTDTQYF TGTGCCAGCAGCCCCCGGACTACCTACACAGATACGCAGTATTTT
TRBJ2-7 - - TRBV28 CASSFAGTRTYEQYF TGTGCCAGCAGTTTCGCAGGCACGAGAACCTACGAGCAGTACTTC
TRBJ2-3 - TRBD1 TRBV19 CASRPGQGALDTQYF TGTGCCAGTAGGCCGGGACAGGGGGCGTTAGATACGCAGTATTTT
TRBJ2-7 - TRBD1 TRBV19 CASSMDRGSEQYF TGTGCCAGTAGTATGGACAGGGGATCCGAGCAGTACTTC
TRBJ1-2 - TRBD1 TRBV18 CASSLPGTAADGYTF TGTGCCAGCTCACTTCCAGGGACAGCCGCTGATGGCTACACCTTC
TRBJ1-5 - - TRBV19 CASSPDRFIEPQHF TGTGCCAGTAGTCCCGACAGGTTCATAGAGCCCCAGCATTTT
TRBJ2-2 - TRBD2 TRBV10-3 CAISLAGTGELFF TGTGCCATTTCACTAGCGGGCACCGGGGAGCTGTTTTTT
TRBJ2-3 - TRBD2 TRBV7-2 CASSKLAGTDTQYF TGTGCCAGCAGCAAACTAGCGGGAACAGATACGCAGTATTTT
TRBJ1-2 - - TRBV5-1 CASSLEAGGYGYTF TGCGCCAGCAGCTTGGAGGCAGGAGGGTATGGCTACACCTTC
TRBJ2-5 - TRBD2 TRBV27 CASSLNGGLANAGETQYF TGTGCCAGCAGTTTAAATGGTGGACTAGCGAACGCAGGGGAGACCCAGTACTTC
TRBJ1-1 - - TRBV7-2 CASSRMDRVFF TGTGCCAGCAGCCGGATGGACAGAGTCTTTTTT
TRBJ2-3 - TRBD2 TRBV7-8 CASSLNSGSADTQYF TGTGCCAGCAGCCTTAATAGCGGGAGTGCGGATACGCAGTATTTT
TRBJ2-7 - TRBD2 TRBV4-2 CASSQDRETSRYEQYF TGTGCCAGCAGCCAAGATAGGGAGACTAGCCGGTACGAGCAGTACTTC